Sequencing of this T cell receptor (beta chain) was carried out in a study of spatial heterogeneity in lung cancer. General study results and limits: More often at tumor resection than at routine follow-up, ubiquitous expanded tumor TCRs were detected in the blood.

Time point reported: blood at routine non-recurrence follow-up after resection. Material for sequencing was whole RNA from tumor, nontumor lung or frozen PBMC, left unsorted. This clonotype was detected a few times. Antigen: not known. In TCRdb, the 5' RACE reads were re-called with MiXCR into one record per CDR3 protein. The table records about 87,000 distinct CDR3 sequences, roughly 21% of them present only once. The sequenced sample was PBMCs, obtained at follow-up. This clonotype was obtained from a male donor with early-stage non-small cell lung cancer.

In DNA form, the CDR3 reads TGTGCCAGCTCACCGAATCAGGGGGCGACGGGAAACACCATATATTTT. Encoded protein: CASSPNQGATGNTIYF. The genes are TRBV18 and TRBJ1-3; the match to TRBD1 covers 8 bases. The CDR3 covers 16 residues. CDR1 KGHSH and CDR2 LQKENI come from the germline V gene. Trimming took 3 bases from V and 4 from J; bases not matched to a gene: 8.